These T cell receptor beta chains were read from a single sample in a study of blood T cells in healthy people across ages. Each CDR3 protein gets one entry after TCRdb re-called the 5' RACE reads with MiXCR. The sample lists hundreds of thousands of distinct CDR3 sequences, roughly 20% occurring once. Sequenced: blood. The receptors were sampled from a man between 65 and 80 years old in good health. Both conserved end residues are part of each CDR3. Fields, in order: CDR3 DNA, CDR3 protein, D gene, J gene, V gene, clone size. D genes are given only for firm matches. Only some rows state a clone size, as once, few, many or a class for expanded clones.

TGTGCCAGCAACACCGGGACATTTATGGATGGCTACACCTTC CASNTGTFMDGYTF NA TRBJ1-2 TRBV6-2/TRBV6-3 few
TGTGCCAGCAGGCGAACTAGCGGCACAGATACGCAGTATTTT CASRRTSGTDTQYF TRBD2 TRBJ2-3 TRBV6-2/TRBV6-3 many
TGTGCCAGCAGCCAAGACCACATAAATTTGGAGACCCAGTACTTC CASSQDHINLETQYF NA TRBJ2-5 TRBV3-1 few
TGCGCCAGCAGCTCAGAACTAGCGGGGGGAATGTACCAAGAGACCCAGTACTTC CASSSELAGGMYQETQYF TRBD2 TRBJ2-5 TRBV5-1 few
TGCAGTGCTCCTGTCCAGGGGTCCAAAAACATTCAGTACTTC CSAPVQGSKNIQYF NA TRBJ2-4 TRBV20-1 many
TGTGCCAGCAGTTACGACGTCCCGGGACAGGGAGACTATGGCTACACCTTC CASSYDVPGQGDYGYTF TRBD1 TRBJ1-2 TRBV6-2/TRBV6-3 NA
TGCAGTGCGTCTAGAGGCTGGCTGAACAATGAGCAGTTCTTC CSASRGWLNNEQFF NA TRBJ2-1 TRBV20-1 NA
TGTGCCAGCAGCCAAGGTTCGACAGGGGTCGAGCAGTTCTTC CASSQGSTGVEQFF TRBD1 TRBJ2-1 TRBV14 few
TGTGCCATCAGTGCGGGGACAGGGCCTGAAAAACTGTTTTTT CAISAGTGPEKLFF TRBD1 TRBJ1-4 TRBV10-3 many
TGTGCCAGCACTTGGAGCAATGAGCAGTTCTTC CASTWSNEQFF NA TRBJ2-1 TRBV12-3/TRBV12-4 few
TGTGCCAGCAGCCACATGAACACTGAAGCTTTCTTT CASSHMNTEAFF NA TRBJ1-1 TRBV3-1 NA
TGTGCCAGCAGTTTATCCCGGACAGGGTTGGTTGGTGGCCACACCTTC CASSLSRTGLVGGHTF TRBD1 TRBJ1-2 TRBV27 NA
TGTGCCACCAGTGCAGGGTGGGAGACCCAGTACTTC CATSAGWETQYF NA TRBJ2-5 TRBV24-1 NA
TGCAGTGCTAGGGGAGGGGAAGTTGGAGCTTTCTTT CSARGGEVGAFF NA TRBJ1-1 TRBV20-1 NA
TGTGCCAGCAGTTACTCGAAAACAGGGAACCACGAGCAGTACTTC CASSYSKTGNHEQYF NA TRBJ2-7 TRBV6-6 NA
TGTGCCAGCAGCCGACAGCCAGCTAACTATGGCTACACCTTC CASSRQPANYGYTF NA TRBJ1-2 TRBV11-2 NA
TGCAGCGTTGAGGAAATGGAGTCGTCCTACAATGAGCAGTTCTTC CSVEEMESSYNEQFF NA TRBJ2-1 TRBV29-1 NA
TGTGCCAGCTCACTGGGTCAGAATGAAAAACTGTTTTTT CASSLGQNEKLFF NA TRBJ1-4 TRBV18 many
TGTGCCAGCACCGGCCAGGGGGCGCTTACAGATACGCAGTATTTT CASTGQGALTDTQYF TRBD1 TRBJ2-3 TRBV6-5 few
TGTGCCAGCAGTAACGGCCCCTCGGAAGCTTTCTTT CASSNGPSEAFF NA TRBJ1-1 TRBV6-5 NA
TGTGCCAGTAGGGCCAACGTCCTGACTTTC CASRANVLTF NA TRBJ2-6 TRBV12-3/TRBV12-4 few
TGTGCCAGCACCTATAGCGGGAATTCGGAGACCCAGTACTTC CASTYSGNSETQYF TRBD2 TRBJ2-5 TRBV3-1 NA
TGTGCCAGCAGTCCCCGGCGGCAGGGGAGGGAGACCCAGTACTTC CASSPRRQGRETQYF NA TRBJ2-5 TRBV27 NA
TGCGCCAGCAGCTTGGGAGTGGATCCCACGCTACAGGGCGAGCAGTACTTC CASSLGVDPTLQGEQYF NA TRBJ2-7 TRBV5-1 once
TGTGCCAGCAGTTACTCGTCCGGGGGGGCCGGAGAGACCCAGTACTTC CASSYSSGGAGETQYF TRBD2 TRBJ2-5 TRBV6-2/TRBV6-3 NA
TGTGCCAGCAGCGCCCGACAGGGTAATGCAGATACGCAGTATTTT CASSARQGNADTQYF TRBD1 TRBJ2-3 TRBV9 many
TGCAGTGCTGACCCGGGACTAGCGGGCCACACAGATACGCAGTATTTT CSADPGLAGHTDTQYF TRBD2 TRBJ2-3 TRBV20-1 many